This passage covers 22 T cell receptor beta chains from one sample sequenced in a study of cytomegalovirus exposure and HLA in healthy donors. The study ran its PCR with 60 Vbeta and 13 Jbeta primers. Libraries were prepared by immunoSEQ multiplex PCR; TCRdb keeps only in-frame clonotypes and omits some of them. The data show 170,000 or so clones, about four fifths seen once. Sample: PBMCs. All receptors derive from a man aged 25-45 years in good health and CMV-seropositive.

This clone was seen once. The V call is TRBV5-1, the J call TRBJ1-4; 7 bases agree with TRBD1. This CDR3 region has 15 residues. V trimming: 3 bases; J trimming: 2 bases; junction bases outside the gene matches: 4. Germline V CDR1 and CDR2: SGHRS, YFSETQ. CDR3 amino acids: CASSSTGRTNEKLFF. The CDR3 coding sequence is TGCGCCAGCAGCTCGACAGGGAGGACTAATGAAAAACTGTTTTTT.

CDR3 DNA: TGTGCCAGCAGTGATGCCACAGGGGCTTTGGCACCCCTCCACTTT. It specifies CASSDATGALAPLHF. The rearrangement uses TRBV25-1 and TRBJ1-6; TRBD1 aligns across 7 bases. Trimming cost V 3 bases and J 11 bases; bases outside gene matches: 10. CDR3 length: 15 residues. In germline, CDR1 is MGHDK, CDR2 SYGVNS.

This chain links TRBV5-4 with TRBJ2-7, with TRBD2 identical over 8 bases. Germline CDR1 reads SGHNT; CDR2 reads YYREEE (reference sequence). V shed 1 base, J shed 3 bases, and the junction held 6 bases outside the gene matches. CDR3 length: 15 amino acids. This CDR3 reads CASSLRREGLYEQYF. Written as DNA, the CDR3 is TGTGCCAGCAGCTTGCGACGGGAGGGCCTCTACGAGCAGTACTTC.

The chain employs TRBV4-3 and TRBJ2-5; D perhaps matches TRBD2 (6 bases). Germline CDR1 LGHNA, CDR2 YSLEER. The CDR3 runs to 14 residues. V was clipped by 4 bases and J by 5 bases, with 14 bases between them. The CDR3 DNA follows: TGCGCCAGCAGCCGATGGGGCAGCGGGGAGACCCAGTACTTC. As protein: CASSRWGSGETQYF.

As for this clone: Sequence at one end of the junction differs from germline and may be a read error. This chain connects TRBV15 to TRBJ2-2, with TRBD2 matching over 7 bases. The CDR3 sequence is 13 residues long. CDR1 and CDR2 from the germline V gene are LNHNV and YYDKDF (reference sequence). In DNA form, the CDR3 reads TGTGCCACCAGCAGAGATCGGGGGGACCTACAAGGATTT. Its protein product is CATSRDRGDLQGF. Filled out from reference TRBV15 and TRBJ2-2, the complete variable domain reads DAMVIQNPRYQVTQFGKPVTLSCSQTLNHNVMYWYQQKSSQAPKLLFHYYDKDFNNEADTPDNFQSRRPNTSFCFLDIRSPGLGDTAMYLCATSRDRGDLQGFGEGSRLTVL.

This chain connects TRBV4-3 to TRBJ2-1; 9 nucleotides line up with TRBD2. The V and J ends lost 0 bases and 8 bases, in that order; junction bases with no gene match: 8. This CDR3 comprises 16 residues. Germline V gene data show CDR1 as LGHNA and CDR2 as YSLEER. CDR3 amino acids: CASSQEQRGEHHEQFF. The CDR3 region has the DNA TGCGCCAGCAGCCAAGAACAGCGGGGGGAACACCATGAGCAGTTCTTC.

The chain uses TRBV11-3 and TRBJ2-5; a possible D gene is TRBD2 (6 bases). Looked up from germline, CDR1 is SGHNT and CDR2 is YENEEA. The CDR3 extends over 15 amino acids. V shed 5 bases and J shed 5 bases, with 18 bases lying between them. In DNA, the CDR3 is TGTGCCAGCAGCCCCCGGGCGGGAAGGAGCGAGACCCAGTACTTC. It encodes CASSPRAGRSETQYF.

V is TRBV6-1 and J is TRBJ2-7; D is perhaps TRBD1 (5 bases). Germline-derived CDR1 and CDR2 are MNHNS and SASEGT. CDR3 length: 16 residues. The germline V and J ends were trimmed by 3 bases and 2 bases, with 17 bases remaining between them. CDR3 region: CASSDPLQGSTYEQYF. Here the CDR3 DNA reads TGTGCCAGCAGTGACCCCCTTCAGGGAAGCACCTACGAGCAGTACTTC.

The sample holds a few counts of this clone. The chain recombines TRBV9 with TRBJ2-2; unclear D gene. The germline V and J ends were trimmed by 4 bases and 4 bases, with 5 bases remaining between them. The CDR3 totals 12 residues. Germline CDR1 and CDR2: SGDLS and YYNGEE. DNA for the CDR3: TGTGCCAGCAGCCTGAGCACCGGGGAGCTGTTTTTT. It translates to CASSLSTGELFF.

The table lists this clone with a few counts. As DNA, the CDR3 is TGCGCCAGCAGCCAAGCCGACAGGGGTCCTAATGAAAAACTGTTTTTT. Amino acids: CASSQADRGPNEKLFF. This rearrangement joins TRBV4-3 to TRBJ1-4; TRBD1 matches at 8 bases. Germline CDR1 reads LGHNA; CDR2 reads YSLEER. Unmatched junction bases numbered 4, after V lost 1 base and J lost 3 bases. The CDR3 extends over 16 amino acids.

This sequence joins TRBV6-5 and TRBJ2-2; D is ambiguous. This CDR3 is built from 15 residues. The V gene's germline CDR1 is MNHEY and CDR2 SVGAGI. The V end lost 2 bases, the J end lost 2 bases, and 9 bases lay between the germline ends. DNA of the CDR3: TGTGCCAGCAGTTACCCGCCCACTAACACCGGGGAGCTGTTTTTT. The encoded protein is CASSYPPTNTGELFF.

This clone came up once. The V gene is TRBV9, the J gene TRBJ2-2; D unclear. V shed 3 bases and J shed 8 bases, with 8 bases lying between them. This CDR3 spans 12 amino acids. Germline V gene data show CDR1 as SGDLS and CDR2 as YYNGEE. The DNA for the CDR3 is TGTGCCAGCAGCGCCCACTCTGGGGAGCTGTTTTTT. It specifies CASSAHSGELFF.

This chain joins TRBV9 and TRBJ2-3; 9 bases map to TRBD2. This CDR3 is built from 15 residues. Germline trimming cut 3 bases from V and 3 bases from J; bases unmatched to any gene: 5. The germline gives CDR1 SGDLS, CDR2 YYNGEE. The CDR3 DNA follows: TGTGCCAGCAGCGCTGCGGGGGGGCAAACAGATACGCAGTATTTT. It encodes CASSAAGGQTDTQYF.

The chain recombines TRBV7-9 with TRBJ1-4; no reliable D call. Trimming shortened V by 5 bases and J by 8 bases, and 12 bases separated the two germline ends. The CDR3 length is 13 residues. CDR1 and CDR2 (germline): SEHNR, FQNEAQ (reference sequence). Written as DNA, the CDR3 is TGTGCCAGCAGCCATCCTCGACTGGAAAAACTGTTTTTT. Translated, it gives CASSHPRLEKLFF. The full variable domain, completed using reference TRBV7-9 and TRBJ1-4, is DTGVSQNPRHKITKRGQNVTFRCDPISEHNRLYWYRQTLGQGPEFLTYFQNEAQLEKSRLLSDRFSAERPKGSFSTLEIQRTEQGDSAMYLCASSHPRLEKLFFGSGTQLSVL.

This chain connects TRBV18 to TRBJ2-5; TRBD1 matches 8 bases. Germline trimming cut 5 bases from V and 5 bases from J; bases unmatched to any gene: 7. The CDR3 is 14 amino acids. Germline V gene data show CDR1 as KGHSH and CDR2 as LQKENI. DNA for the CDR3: TGTGCCAGCTCATCTAGGACAGGGAGGGAGACCCAGTACTTC. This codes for CASSSRTGRETQYF. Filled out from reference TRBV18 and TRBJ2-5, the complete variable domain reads NAGVMQNPRHLVRRRGQEARLRCSPMKGHSHVYWYRQLPEEGLKFMVYLQKENIIDESGMPKERFSAEFPKEGPSILRIQQVVRGDSAAYFCASSSRTGRETQYFGPGTRLLVL.

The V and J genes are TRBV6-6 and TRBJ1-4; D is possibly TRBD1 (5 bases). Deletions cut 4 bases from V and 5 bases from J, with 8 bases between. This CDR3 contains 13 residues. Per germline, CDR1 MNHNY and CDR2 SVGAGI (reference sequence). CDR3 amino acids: CASSLQANEKLFF. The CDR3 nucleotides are TGTGCCAGCAGTTTACAGGCAAATGAAAAACTGTTTTTT.

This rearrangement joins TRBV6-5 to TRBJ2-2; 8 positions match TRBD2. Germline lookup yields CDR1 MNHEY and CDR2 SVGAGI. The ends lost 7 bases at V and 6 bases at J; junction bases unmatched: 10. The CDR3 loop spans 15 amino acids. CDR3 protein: CASTLAGSLSGELFF. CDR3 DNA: TGTGCCAGCACTTTAGCGGGATCTCTCTCCGGGGAGCTGTTTTTT.

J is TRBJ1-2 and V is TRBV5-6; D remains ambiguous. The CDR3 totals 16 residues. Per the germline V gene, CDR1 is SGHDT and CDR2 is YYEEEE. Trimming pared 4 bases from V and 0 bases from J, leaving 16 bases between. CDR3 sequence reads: CASSTPTREANYGYTF. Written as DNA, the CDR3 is TGTGCCAGCAGCACGCCGACCCGAGAGGCTAACTATGGCTACACCTTC.

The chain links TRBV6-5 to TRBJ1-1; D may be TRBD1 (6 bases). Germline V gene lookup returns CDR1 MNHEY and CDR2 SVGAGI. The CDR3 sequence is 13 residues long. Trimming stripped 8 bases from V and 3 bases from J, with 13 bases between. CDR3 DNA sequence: TGTGCCAGCTCTAGGGGGTGGGACACTGAAGCTTTCTTT. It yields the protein CASSRGWDTEAFF.

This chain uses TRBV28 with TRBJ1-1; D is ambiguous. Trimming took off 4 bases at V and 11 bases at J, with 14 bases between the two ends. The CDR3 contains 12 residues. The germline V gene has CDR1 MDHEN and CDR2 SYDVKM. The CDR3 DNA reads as TGTGCCAGCAGTTCCCCCCTCATGGAGGCTTTCTTT. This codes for CASSSPLMEAFF.

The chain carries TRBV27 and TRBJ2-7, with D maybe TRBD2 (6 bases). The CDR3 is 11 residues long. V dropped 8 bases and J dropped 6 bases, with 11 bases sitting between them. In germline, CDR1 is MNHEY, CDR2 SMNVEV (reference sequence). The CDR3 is CASSFGGEQYF. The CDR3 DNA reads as TGTGCCAGCTCCTTCGGGGGCGAGCAGTACTTC.

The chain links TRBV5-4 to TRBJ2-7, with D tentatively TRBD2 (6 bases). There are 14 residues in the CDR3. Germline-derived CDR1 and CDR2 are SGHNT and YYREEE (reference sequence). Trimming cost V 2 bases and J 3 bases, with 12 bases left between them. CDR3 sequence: CASSFGGDDYEQYF. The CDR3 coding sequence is TGTGCCAGCAGCTTTGGCGGGGACGACTACGAGCAGTACTTC.